The T cell receptor (beta chain) under discussion was sequenced for a study of beta chain features in type 1 diabetes. The entirety of the isolated RNA underwent reverse transcription, so expressed TCRB transcripts were sequenced. Read counts averaged about 3.57 million for samples of naive, central memory and regulatory T cells. The data were produced by immunoSEQ multiplex PCR, yet TCRdb's version contains in-frame clones alone and is incomplete. The sample lists approximately 150,000 clones, about 9.8% seen once, with 2.3% in the top ten. CD45RO/CCR7/CD25/CD127/CD95/CD27 staining was used to isolate CD4+ naive, central memory, regulatory and stem cell-like memory cells by sorting. Populations obtained by sorting all exceeded 95% purity. This clone has just a few counts. This sequence originates from a woman aged 18-29 years in good health. Sequenced: central memory CD4+ T cells from blood.

CDR3 sequence (DNA): TGCAGCGTTGAAGAAGGAGGGGTCGATCAGCCCCAGCATTTT. This gives the protein CSVEEGGVDQPQHF. V is TRBV29-1 and J is TRBJ1-5; a possible D gene is TRBD1 (5 bases). The germline V and J ends were trimmed by 0 bases and 5 bases, with 11 bases remaining between them. The CDR3 has 14 amino acids. Germline CDR1 SQVTM, CDR2 ANQGSEA. Filled out from reference TRBV29-1 and TRBJ1-5, the complete variable domain reads SAVISQKPSRDICQRGTSLTIQCQVDSQVTMMFWYRQQPGQSLTLIATANQGSEATYESGFVIDKFPISRPNLTFSTLTVSNMSPEDSSIYLCSVEEGGVDQPQHFGDGTRLSIL.